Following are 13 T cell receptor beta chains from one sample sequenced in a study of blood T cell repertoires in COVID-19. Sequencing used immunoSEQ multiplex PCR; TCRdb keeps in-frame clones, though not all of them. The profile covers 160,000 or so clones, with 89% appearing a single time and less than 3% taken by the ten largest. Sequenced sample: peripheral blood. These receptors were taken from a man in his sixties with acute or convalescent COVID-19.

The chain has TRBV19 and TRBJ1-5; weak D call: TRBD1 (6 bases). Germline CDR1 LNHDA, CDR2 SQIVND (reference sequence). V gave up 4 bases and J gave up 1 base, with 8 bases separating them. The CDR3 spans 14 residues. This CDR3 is CASSRTGSNQPQHF. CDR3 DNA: TGTGCCAGTAGTAGAACAGGGAGCAATCAGCCCCAGCATTTT.

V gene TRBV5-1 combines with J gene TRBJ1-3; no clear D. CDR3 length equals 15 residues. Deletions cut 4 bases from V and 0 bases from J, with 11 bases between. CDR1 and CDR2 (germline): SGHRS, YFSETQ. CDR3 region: CASSPGTSSGNTIYF. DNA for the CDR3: TGCGCCAGCAGCCCCGGAACTAGCTCTGGAAACACCATATATTTT.

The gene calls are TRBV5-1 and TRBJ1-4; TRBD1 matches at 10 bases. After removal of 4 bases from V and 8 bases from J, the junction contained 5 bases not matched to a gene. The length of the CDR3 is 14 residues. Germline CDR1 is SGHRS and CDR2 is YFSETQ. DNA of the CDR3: TGCGCCAGCAGCGAGGGACAGGGGTGGGAAAAACTGTTTTTT. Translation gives CASSEGQGWEKLFF.

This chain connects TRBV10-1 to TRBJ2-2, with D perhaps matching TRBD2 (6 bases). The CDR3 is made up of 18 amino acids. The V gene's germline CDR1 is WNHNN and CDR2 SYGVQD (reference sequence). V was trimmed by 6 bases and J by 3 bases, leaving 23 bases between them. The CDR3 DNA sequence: TGCGCCAGCAGCAGAGAGCCGGGACTCCCCTCTTACACCGGGGAGCTGTTTTTT. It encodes CASSREPGLPSYTGELFF.

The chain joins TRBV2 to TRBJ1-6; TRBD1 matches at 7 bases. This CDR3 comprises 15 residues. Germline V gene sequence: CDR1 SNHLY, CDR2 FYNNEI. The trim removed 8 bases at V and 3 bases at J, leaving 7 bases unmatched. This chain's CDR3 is CASQRDSNYNSPLHF. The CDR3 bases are TGTGCCAGCCAACGGGACAGTAACTATAATTCACCCCTCCACTTT.

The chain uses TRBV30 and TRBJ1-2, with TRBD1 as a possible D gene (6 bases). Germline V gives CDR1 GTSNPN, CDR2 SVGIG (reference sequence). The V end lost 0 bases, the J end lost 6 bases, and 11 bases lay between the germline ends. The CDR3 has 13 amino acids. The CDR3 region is CAWSVLAGDGYTF. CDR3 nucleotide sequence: TGTGCCTGGAGTGTACTGGCAGGGGATGGCTACACCTTC. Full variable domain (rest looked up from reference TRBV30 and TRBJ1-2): SQTIHQWPATLVQPVGSPLSLECTVEGTSNPNLYWYRQAAGRGLQLLFYSVGIGQISSEVPQNLSASRPQDRQFILSSKKLLLSDSGFYLCAWSVLAGDGYTFGSGTRLTVV.

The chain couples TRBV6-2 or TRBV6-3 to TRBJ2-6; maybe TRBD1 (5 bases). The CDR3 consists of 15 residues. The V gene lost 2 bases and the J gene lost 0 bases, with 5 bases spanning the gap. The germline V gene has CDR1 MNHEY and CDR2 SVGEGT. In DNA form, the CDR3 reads TGTGCCAGCAGTTACAGGGGCTCTGGGGCCAACGTCCTGACTTTC. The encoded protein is CASSYRGSGANVLTF.

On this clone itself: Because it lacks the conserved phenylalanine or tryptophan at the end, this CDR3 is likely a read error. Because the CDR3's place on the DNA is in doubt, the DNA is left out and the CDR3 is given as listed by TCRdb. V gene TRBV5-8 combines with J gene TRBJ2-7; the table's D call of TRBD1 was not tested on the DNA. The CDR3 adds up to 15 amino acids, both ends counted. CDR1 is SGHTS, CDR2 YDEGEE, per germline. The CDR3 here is CASSLMVGDRSFQED.

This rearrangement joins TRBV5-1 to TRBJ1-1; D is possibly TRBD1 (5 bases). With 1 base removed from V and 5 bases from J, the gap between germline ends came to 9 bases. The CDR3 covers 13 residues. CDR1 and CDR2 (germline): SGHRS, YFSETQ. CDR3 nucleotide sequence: TGCGCCAGCAGCTTGATAAGGGGAACTGAAGCTTTCTTT. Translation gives CASSLIRGTEAFF.

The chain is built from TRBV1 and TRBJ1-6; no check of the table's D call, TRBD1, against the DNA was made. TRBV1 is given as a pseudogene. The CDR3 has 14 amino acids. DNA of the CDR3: TGCACCAGCAGCCACCAGGGGATTGCTTCACCCCTCCACTTT. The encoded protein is CTSSHQGIASPLHF.

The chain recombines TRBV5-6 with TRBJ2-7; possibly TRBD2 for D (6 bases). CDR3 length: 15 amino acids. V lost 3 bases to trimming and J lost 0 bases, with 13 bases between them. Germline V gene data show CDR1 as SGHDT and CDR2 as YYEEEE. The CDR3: CASSWRGLSSYEQYF. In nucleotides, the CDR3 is TGTGCCAGCAGCTGGAGGGGATTGAGCTCCTACGAGCAGTACTTC.

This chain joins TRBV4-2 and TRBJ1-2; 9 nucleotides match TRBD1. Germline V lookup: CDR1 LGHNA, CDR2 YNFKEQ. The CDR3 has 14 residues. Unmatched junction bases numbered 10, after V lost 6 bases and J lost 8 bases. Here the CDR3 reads CASSTTGGREGYTF. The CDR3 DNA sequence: TGTGCCAGCAGTACGACAGGGGGAAGGGAGGGCTACACCTTC.

The CDR3 bases are TGCGCCAGCAGCTTGACTTTCCTAGTCTCTGGAAACACCATATATTTT. Protein sequence: CASSLTFLVSGNTIYF. The chain couples TRBV5-1 to TRBJ1-3, with D hard to call. CDR3 length: 16 residues. Germline V CDR1 and CDR2: SGHRS, YFSETQ. The V gene lost 1 base and the J gene lost 0 bases, with 11 bases spanning the gap. Full variable domain (remainder filled in from reference TRBV5-1 and TRBJ1-3): KAGVTQTPRYLIKTRGQQVTLSCSPISGHRSVSWYQQTPGQGLQFLFEYFSETQRNKGNFPGRFSGRQFSNSRSEMNVSTLELGDSALYLCASSLTFLVSGNTIYFGEGSWLTVV.